Presented here are 22 T cell receptor beta chains from one specimen sequenced in a study of T cell responses to AZD1222 COVID-19 vaccine (dated by TCRdb to the early 2020s). What the time point label conveys for this sample: baseline before first vaccination. The method behind the library was the immunoSEQ multiplex PCR assay. Drawn from immuneACCESS, this table holds only the in-frame rearrangements with V and J called that TCRdb kept. Clones are partly lost; checked studies trace under half to an unresolved V gene and leave the rest unexplained. For this sample the table gives about 150,000 clones, of which over 65% were detected only once. The top ten hold roughly 4% of the sample. The material sequenced was peripheral blood, taken on day 0 of AZD1222 vaccination. These receptors all come from an adult in good health.

The chain joins TRBV28 to TRBJ1-2; D is unclear. The length of the CDR3 is 14 residues. V shed 4 bases and J shed 8 bases, with 17 bases lying between them. CDR1 is MDHEN and CDR2 is SYDVKM in the germline V gene. CDR3 nucleotides: TGTGCCAGCAGTTCCCTAAGGCCCGGGGAGGGCTACACCTTC. The encoded protein is CASSSLRPGEGYTF.

The chain is built from TRBV24-1 and TRBJ2-1; TRBD1 might be the D (6 bases). Between the trimmed V and J ends, which lost 12 bases and 6 bases, there was a span of 14 bases. The germline V gene has CDR1 KGHDR and CDR2 SFDVKD. The CDR3 is made up of 12 amino acids. The CDR3 protein is CAADSPGNEQFF. DNA for the CDR3: TGTGCCGCGGACAGTCCTGGCAATGAGCAGTTCTTC.

V is TRBV28 and J is TRBJ1-2; TRBD1 is a possible D gene (5 bases). Trimming removed 4 bases at V and 8 bases at J, with 20 bases between. Germline V lookup: CDR1 MDHEN, CDR2 SYDVKM. This CDR3 region has 15 residues. The CDR3 DNA sequence: TGTGCCAGCAGTTCCAGACTCAGGGCCTCGGGGGGCTACACCTTC. Encoded protein: CASSSRLRASGGYTF.

The table lists this clone with a few counts. The chain carries TRBV18 and TRBJ1-2; no definite D call. Germline V gives CDR1 KGHSH, CDR2 LQKENI. This CDR3 comprises 13 residues. V lost 3 bases to trimming and J lost 0 bases, with 5 bases between them. CDR3 residues: CASSPKANYGYTF. The CDR3 DNA is TGTGCCAGCTCACCCAAAGCTAACTATGGCTACACCTTC.

V is TRBV7-9 and J is TRBJ1-2; the D gene is possibly TRBD1 (5 bases). Germline values: CDR1 SEHNR, CDR2 FQNEAQ (reference sequence). V lost 1 base and J 2 bases, leaving 11 bases between the germline ends. The CDR3 is 15 amino acids. The CDR3 coding sequence is TGTGCCAGCAGCTTAGGCCGGGGCCTAAACTATGGCTACACCTTC. Encoded protein: CASSLGRGLNYGYTF.

The gene calls are TRBV14 and TRBJ2-1, with TRBD1 matching over 9 bases. The CDR3 length is 14 residues. Germline V gives CDR1 SGHDN, CDR2 FVKESK. The ends lost 2 bases at V and 6 bases at J; junction bases unmatched: 2. Written as DNA, the CDR3 is TGTGCCAGCAGCCAATGGACAGGGGTCAATGAGCAGTTCTTC. Translated, it gives CASSQWTGVNEQFF.

The genes are TRBV3-1 (or the pseudogene TRBV3-2) and TRBJ1-5, with D possibly being TRBD1 (5 bases). The CDR3 spans 15 residues. The V gene's germline CDR1 is LGHDT and CDR2 YNNKEL (reference sequence). V was pared by 4 bases and J by 6 bases, with 16 bases between. CDR3 DNA sequence: TGTGCCAGCAGCCCAACTCCACAGGTCCCTCAGCCCCAGCATTTT. It specifies CASSPTPQVPQPQHF.

This CDR3 is CASRATWSRDTEAFF. CDR3 DNA: TGTGCCAGCCGGGCCACATGGTCCCGAGACACTGAAGCTTTCTTT. This chain links TRBV6-5 with TRBJ1-1, with D hard to call. Germline V gene data show CDR1 as MNHEY and CDR2 as SVGAGI. This CDR3 region has 15 residues. V lost 8 bases and J lost 3, with 19 bases in between.

The chain carries TRBV28 and TRBJ1-1; D ambiguous. V was pared by 3 bases and J by 10 bases, with 9 bases between. This CDR3 is built from 11 residues. The germline V gene has CDR1 MDHEN and CDR2 SYDVKM. Written as DNA, the CDR3 is TGTGCCAGCAGTTTCCCAACGGCAGCTTTCTTT. It encodes CASSFPTAAFF.

CDR3 sequence: CASSPRQAYEQYF. The CDR3 nucleotides are TGTGCCAGCAGCCCACGACAGGCCTACGAGCAGTACTTC. The rearrangement uses TRBV7-2 and TRBJ2-7, with D possibly being TRBD1 (6 bases). The germline CDR1 and CDR2 sequences are SGHTA and FQGNSA. The CDR3 sequence is 13 residues long. The germline V and J ends were trimmed by 5 bases and 2 bases, with 10 bases remaining between them.

This clone was detected many times. The gene calls are TRBV24-1 and TRBJ2-5, with D possibly being TRBD2 (6 bases). The ends were cut back, 5 bases at V and 5 bases at J, with 23 bases in the middle. Germline V gene data show CDR1 as KGHDR and CDR2 as SFDVKD. This CDR3 contains 17 residues. CDR3 sequence: CATSVGPRLGGTETQYF. For the CDR3, the DNA is TGTGCCACCAGTGTTGGCCCAAGATTGGGGGGAACGGAGACCCAGTACTTC.

This sequence joins TRBV7-2 and TRBJ1-3; 8 bases line up with TRBD1. The CDR3 loop spans 15 amino acids. Germline V CDR1 and CDR2: SGHTA, FQGNSA. V lost 3 bases to trimming and J lost 4 bases; unmatched junction nucleotides: 5. CDR3 coding DNA: TGTGCCAGCAGCTTCGGACAGGGCGGCGGAAACACCATATATTTT. Translating gives CASSFGQGGGNTIYF.

This rearrangement joins TRBV2 to TRBJ1-6; 9 nucleotides match TRBD1. This CDR3 contains 15 residues. The V gene end was trimmed by 6 bases and the J gene end by 10 bases; junction bases not matched to a gene: 10. CDR1 and CDR2 from the germline V gene are SNHLY and FYNNEI. CDR3 coding DNA: TGTGCCAGCAGCTTCAAGGACAGGGGAGGGTCACCCCTCCACTTT. It encodes CASSFKDRGGSPLHF.

This clone has more than one count but fewer than ten. The J gene is TRBJ1-3, the V gene TRBV9; TRBD1 aligns across 8 bases. Per germline, CDR1 SGDLS and CDR2 YYNGEE. V lost 4 bases to trimming and J lost 1 base; unmatched junction nucleotides: 4. This CDR3 is 15 amino acids long. CDR3: CASSLWTGSGNTIYF. The CDR3 region has the DNA TGTGCCAGCAGCCTTTGGACAGGGTCTGGAAACACCATATATTTT.

The chain carries TRBV27 and TRBJ1-1, with a weak D call TRBD1 (5 bases). CDR3 length: 18 amino acids. Deletions cut 2 bases from V and 1 base from J, with 20 bases between. CDR1 is MNHEY and CDR2 is SMNVEV in the germline V gene (reference sequence). CDR3 nucleotide sequence: TGTGCCAGCAGTTTAAGATCCCAGGGCCCAGGTGGGAACACTGAAGCTTTCTTT. Its protein product is CASSLRSQGPGGNTEAFF.

V gene TRBV4-1 combines with J gene TRBJ1-1; the D is unclear. V dropped 4 bases and J dropped 4 bases, with 13 bases sitting between them. This CDR3 contains 14 residues. Germline V CDR1 and CDR2: MGHRA, YSYEKL. CDR3 in DNA: TGCGCCAGCAGCCCAAGGAGATCCTCCACTGAAGCTTTCTTT. This translates into CASSPRRSSTEAFF.

This CDR3 is CASSARDNRRGYTF. CDR3 sequence (DNA): TGTGCCAGCAGCGCCAGGGACAACAGGAGGGGCTACACCTTC. The genes are TRBV9 and TRBJ1-2; D possibly corresponds to TRBD1 (6 bases). CDR3 length: 14 residues. Germline-derived CDR1 and CDR2 are SGDLS and YYNGEE. V lost 3 bases and J 8 bases, leaving 17 bases between the germline ends.

This chain connects TRBV6-5 to TRBJ1-6; 7 nucleotides line up with TRBD1. The CDR3 covers 15 residues. Germline V gene lookup returns CDR1 MNHEY and CDR2 SVGAGI. J was trimmed by 3 bases and V by 6 bases; bases with no gene match: 5. This chain's CDR3 is CASSRRQGYNSPLHF. The DNA for the CDR3 is TGTGCCAGCAGCCGGAGACAGGGCTATAATTCACCCCTCCACTTT.

The J gene is TRBJ1-2, the V gene TRBV19; no definite D call. The CDR3 is 12 residues long. Per germline, CDR1 LNHDA and CDR2 SQIVND (reference sequence). V was pared by 3 bases and J by 8 bases, with 10 bases between. The CDR3 reads CASSIGRNGYTF. The CDR3 DNA is TGTGCCAGTAGTATTGGTCGCAACGGCTACACCTTC. Combining the CDR3 with reference TRBV19 and TRBJ1-2 gives the whole variable domain DGGITQSPKYLFRKEGQNVTLSCEQNLNHDAMYWYRQDPGQGLRLIYYSQIVNDFQKGDIAEGYSVSREKKESFPLTVTSAQKNPTAFYLCASSIGRNGYTFGSGTRLTVV.

The V gene is TRBV2, the J gene TRBJ1-2, with 7 bases identical to TRBD1. CDR3 length: 14 residues. Trimming at V came to 5 bases and at J to 6 bases, leaving 9 bases not matched to a gene. Germline CDR1 reads SNHLY; CDR2 reads FYNNEI. The CDR3 sequence is CASSTRNRGDGYTF. The DNA for the CDR3 is TGTGCCAGCAGTACACGGAACAGGGGCGATGGCTACACCTTC.

This sequence joins TRBV7-9 and TRBJ2-2; D may be TRBD2 (5 bases). This CDR3 spans 15 amino acids. V was shortened by 3 bases and J by 7 bases, with 15 bases between the two germline ends. From germline, CDR1 is SEHNR and CDR2 FQNEAQ (reference sequence). CDR3 DNA sequence: TGTGCCAGCAGCTTGAGAGGGAACGCGAGCGGGGAGCTGTTTTTT. Protein sequence: CASSLRGNASGELFF.

The chain carries TRBV9 and TRBJ2-2, with 7 bases matching TRBD2. This CDR3 contains 15 residues. Looked up from germline, CDR1 is SGDLS and CDR2 is YYNGEE. V shed 0 bases, J shed 5 bases, and the junction held 4 bases outside the gene matches. In DNA, the CDR3 is TGTGCCAGCAGCGTAGCAGGGAGGGAAACCGGGGAGCTGTTTTTT. Encoded protein: CASSVAGRETGELFF.